Listed here are 27 T cell receptor beta chains from one sample, sequenced in a study of blood T cell repertoires in COVID-19. This table comes from immunoSEQ multiplex PCR, and its TCRdb copy is limited to in-frame clones, with some not included. The table includes hundreds of thousands of clones, around nine tenths detected once. Sequencing was carried out using PBMCs or T cells enriched from blood (not recorded which). All receptors derive from a woman aged 40 to 49 who had recovered from COVID-19.

The chain recombines TRBV12-3 or TRBV12-4 with TRBJ2-1; D gene unclear. This CDR3 has 13 residues. V shed 3 bases and J shed 7 bases, with 10 bases lying between them. The CDR3 bases are TGTGCCAGCAGTTTCCCCCCTTATAATGAGCAGTTCTTC. It specifies CASSFPPYNEQFF.

In DNA, the CDR3 is TGCGCCAGCAGCCAAGATTTGACAGCTGCTAATGAAAAACTGTTTTTT. It translates to CASSQDLTAANEKLFF. This chain links TRBV4-3 with TRBJ1-4, with D perhaps matching TRBD1 (5 bases). The V end was cut by 0 bases, the J end by 3 bases, with 11 bases between. The germline V gene has CDR1 LGHNA and CDR2 YSLEER. This CDR3 has 16 amino acids.

This rearrangement joins TRBV5-4 to TRBJ2-2; 8 nucleotides align to TRBD2. J gave up 4 bases and V 4 bases, and 6 bases lay outside the gene matches. Germline lookup yields CDR1 SGHNT and CDR2 YYREEE (reference sequence). This CDR3 spans 15 amino acids. CDR3 bases: TGTGCCAGCAGCCCGGGGGGGCCTAGCACCGGGGAGCTGTTTTTT. This encodes CASSPGGPSTGELFF.

The V gene is TRBV28, the J gene TRBJ2-7; 7 nucleotides line up with TRBD1. Trimming cost V 7 bases and J 3 bases; bases outside gene matches: 9. Germline-derived CDR1 and CDR2 are MDHEN and SYDVKM. The CDR3 length is 14 residues. CDR3 amino acids: CASNQPGQHYEQYF. The CDR3 DNA reads as TGTGCCAGCAACCAACCGGGACAGCACTACGAGCAGTACTTC.

The V call is TRBV7-2, the J call TRBJ1-3; no firm D call. CDR3 length equals 14 residues. Germline V CDR1 and CDR2: SGHTA, FQGNSA. Trimming removed 2 bases at V and 0 bases at J, with 5 bases between. In DNA form, the CDR3 reads TGTGCCAGCAGCTTAATGAGCTCTGGAAACACCATATATTTT. Its protein product is CASSLMSSGNTIYF.

J is TRBJ1-5 and V is TRBV6-1; D is uncertain. The germline V and J ends were trimmed by 0 bases and 0 bases, with 9 bases remaining between them. CDR3 length: 16 residues. Germline V CDR1 and CDR2: MNHNS, SASEGT. The CDR3 is CASSEAVSVSNQPQHF. CDR3 sequence (DNA): TGTGCCAGCAGTGAAGCAGTCTCGGTTAGCAATCAGCCCCAGCATTTT.

The V gene is TRBV24-1, the J gene TRBJ2-3, with D possibly being TRBD2 (5 bases). The V end lost 2 bases, the J end lost 2 bases, and 13 bases lay between the germline ends. This CDR3 is 16 amino acids long. CDR1 KGHDR and CDR2 SFDVKD come from the germline V gene. CDR3 bases: TGTGCCACCAGTGATTCTTCGGGATTCCCCACAGATACGCAGTATTTT. The encoded protein is CATSDSSGFPTDTQYF.

This sequence joins TRBV27 and TRBJ2-5, with D perhaps matching TRBD1 (6 bases). The V end was cut by 5 bases, the J end by 3 bases, with 19 bases between. The CDR3 consists of 16 residues. Germline assignment: CDR1 MNHEY and CDR2 SMNVEV (reference sequence). The CDR3 spells CASSPQGSGFEETQYF. Written as DNA, the CDR3 is TGTGCCAGCAGTCCCCAGGGGTCGGGGTTCGAAGAGACCCAGTACTTC.

The chain joins TRBV18 to TRBJ1-2; D unclear. The CDR3 consists of 13 residues. In germline, CDR1 is KGHSH, CDR2 LQKENI. V shed 5 bases and J shed 1 base, with 8 bases lying between them. CDR3 loop: CASSVTVNYGYTF. CDR3 nucleotides: TGTGCCAGCTCAGTAACAGTTAACTATGGCTACACCTTC.

This sequence joins TRBV15 and TRBJ1-3, with no clear D. The germline V and J ends were trimmed by 0 bases and 1 base, with 13 bases remaining between them. Germline V gene data show CDR1 as LNHNV and CDR2 as YYDKDF (reference sequence). The CDR3 extends over 17 amino acids. The CDR3 spells CATSRDTDSISGNTIYF. The CDR3 DNA is TGTGCCACCAGCAGAGATACGGACTCGATATCTGGAAACACCATATATTTT.

The chain links TRBV18 to TRBJ1-5; TRBD1 matches 7 bases. The germline gives CDR1 KGHSH, CDR2 LQKENI. This CDR3 has 14 residues. V lost 6 bases and J lost 6; bases outside the gene matches: 8. For the CDR3, the DNA is TGTGCCAGCTCTCAATCCGACAGGGTTCAGCCCCAGCATTTT. The encoded protein is CASSQSDRVQPQHF.

V usage is TRBV7-9 and J usage is TRBJ1-2; D possibly corresponds to TRBD1 (6 bases). The CDR3 consists of 14 residues. V was clipped by 7 bases and J by 4 bases, with 16 bases between them. The germline gives CDR1 SEHNR, CDR2 FQNEAQ (reference sequence). CDR3 DNA: TGTGCCAGCAAAAAGGGGGAGTTGGCCTATGGCTACACCTTC. The encoded protein is CASKKGELAYGYTF.

DNA of the CDR3: TGTGCCATCAGTGAGTCCCTGCGGGGCCCCACAGATACGCAGTATTTT. Translation: CAISESLRGPTDTQYF. The chain joins TRBV10-3 to TRBJ2-3, with a tentative D call TRBD2 (6 bases). This CDR3 spans 16 amino acids. V was pared by 0 bases and J by 2 bases, with 12 bases between. The germline V gene encodes CDR1 ENHRY and CDR2 SYGVKD.

The CDR3 here is CASSMVRESEQYF. The CDR3 DNA reads TGTGCCAGTAGTATGGTCAGGGAATCCGAGCAGTACTTC. The chain recombines TRBV19 with TRBJ2-7, with D possibly TRBD1 on 5 matching bases. Germline V gene lookup returns CDR1 LNHDA and CDR2 SQIVND (reference sequence). The V gene lost 3 bases and the J gene lost 6 bases, with 12 bases spanning the gap. This CDR3 region has 13 residues. Using reference TRBV19 and TRBJ2-7 for the parts outside the CDR3, the full variable domain is DGGITQSPKYLFRKEGQNVTLSCEQNLNHDAMYWYRQDPGQGLRLIYYSQIVNDFQKGDIAEGYSVSREKKESFPLTVTSAQKNPTAFYLCASSMVRESEQYFGPGTRLTVT.

This rearrangement joins TRBV24-1 to TRBJ2-7; D is perhaps TRBD1 (6 bases). Germline CDR1 KGHDR, CDR2 SFDVKD. Trimming removed 1 base from V and 3 bases from J, with 15 bases in between. The CDR3 runs 16 residues. DNA for the CDR3: TGTGCCACCAGTGATTTCCCAGCGACAGGTAACTACGAGCAGTACTTC. As protein: CATSDFPATGNYEQYF.

This rearrangement joins TRBV7-2 to TRBJ2-7; D not resolved. The CDR3 is made up of 11 amino acids. Looked up from germline, CDR1 is SGHTA and CDR2 is FQGNSA. The germline V and J ends were trimmed by 5 bases and 6 bases, with 8 bases remaining between them. The CDR3 here is CASSPLVEQYF. The CDR3 nucleotides read TGTGCCAGCAGCCCCCTAGTCGAGCAGTACTTC.

This chain links TRBV9 with TRBJ2-3, with 8 bases that match TRBD2. Germline lookup yields CDR1 SGDLS and CDR2 YYNGEE. The CDR3 loop spans 15 amino acids. Trimming cost V 2 bases and J 4 bases; bases outside gene matches: 6. The CDR3 DNA sequence: TGTGCCAGCAGCGTGAGCGGGAGTGATCCAGATACGCAGTATTTT. It codes for CASSVSGSDPDTQYF.

V is TRBV18 and J is TRBJ1-2; 8 nucleotides agree with TRBD1. The CDR3 loop spans 15 amino acids. Unmatched junction bases numbered 3, after V lost 0 bases and J lost 3 bases. Germline V lookup: CDR1 KGHSH, CDR2 LQKENI. CDR3 nucleotide sequence: TGTGCCAGCTCACCACCGCAGGGGGCCGACTATGGCTACACCTTC. Protein product: CASSPPQGADYGYTF.

J is TRBJ2-1 and V is TRBV11-2; D is uncertain. Germline CDR1 reads SGHAT; CDR2 reads FQNNGV. This CDR3 is built from 12 residues. Trimming shortened V by 5 bases and J by 3 bases, and 5 bases separated the two germline ends. The CDR3 protein is CASSPLYNEQFF. Here the CDR3 DNA reads TGTGCCAGCAGCCCACTCTACAATGAGCAGTTCTTC.

This sequence joins TRBV27 and TRBJ2-7, with TRBD2 identical over 11 bases. Germline CDR1 reads MNHEY; CDR2 reads SMNVEV (reference sequence). The CDR3 is 14 residues long. Trimming at V came to 6 bases and at J to 7 bases, leaving 8 bases not matched to a gene. For the CDR3, the DNA is TGTGCCAGCAGGTTAGCGGGAGGGGCGGGGGAGCAGTACTTC. Amino acids: CASRLAGGAGEQYF.

The chain carries TRBV28 and TRBJ2-1, with D possibly TRBD2 on 6 matching bases. V lost 5 bases, J lost 6 bases, and 17 bases lay in between. Germline CDR1 reads MDHEN; CDR2 reads SYDVKM. This CDR3 is built from 15 residues. As DNA, the CDR3 is TGTGCCAGCAGTGGGCGGGGCGGTACCCTCAATGAGCAGTTCTTC. It specifies CASSGRGGTLNEQFF.

J is TRBJ2-1 and V is TRBV7-3; 8 nucleotides align to TRBD2. This CDR3 spans 13 amino acids. V trimming: 2 bases; J trimming: 7 bases; junction bases outside the gene matches: 1. Per germline, CDR1 SGHTA and CDR2 FQGTGA. For the CDR3, the DNA is TGTGCCAGCAGCTTAGCGGGGGGTAATGAGCAGTTCTTC. Protein sequence: CASSLAGGNEQFF.

The chain carries TRBV3-1 (or the pseudogene TRBV3-2) and TRBJ1-5; no clear D. The germline gives CDR1 LGHDT, CDR2 YNNKEL (reference sequence). There are 16 residues in the CDR3. Between the trimmed V and J ends, which lost 4 bases and 4 bases, there was a span of 17 bases. The CDR3 protein is CASSLNRPSGNQPQHF. In DNA form, the CDR3 reads TGTGCCAGCAGCCTAAATAGGCCCTCAGGAAATCAGCCCCAGCATTTT.

This clone was observed once. The genes are TRBV5-4 and TRBJ2-3; TRBD1 is a possible D gene (6 bases). Looked up from germline, CDR1 is SGHNT and CDR2 is YYREEE (reference sequence). Between the trimmed V and J ends, which lost 4 bases and 2 bases, there was a span of 11 bases. The CDR3 has 14 amino acids. For the CDR3, the DNA is TGTGCCAGCAGCGCGACAGGAGCCACAGATACGCAGTATTTT. Translated: CASSATGATDTQYF.

The V and J genes are TRBV7-3 and TRBJ2-3; 14 positions agree with TRBD2. The ends lost 6 bases at V and 5 bases at J; junction bases unmatched: 7. This CDR3 spans 16 amino acids. Germline loops: CDR1 SGHTA, CDR2 FQGTGA. CDR3 sequence (DNA): TGTGCCAGCAGTCGACTAGCGGGGGGGCGTAGAGATACGCAGTATTTT. It is translated as CASSRLAGGRRDTQYF.

The chain recombines TRBV7-2 with TRBJ1-2; D remains unclear. V gave up 1 base and J gave up 0 bases, with 9 bases separating them. The CDR3 is 15 residues long. The germline V gene has CDR1 SGHTA and CDR2 FQGNSA. The CDR3 spells CASSLDGNPNYGYTF. The CDR3 DNA follows: TGTGCCAGCAGCTTAGACGGGAACCCTAACTATGGCTACACCTTC.

The chain couples TRBV3-1 (or the pseudogene TRBV3-2) to TRBJ1-6; D perhaps matches TRBD1 (5 bases). The V gene lost 0 bases and the J gene lost 7 bases, with 10 bases spanning the gap. CDR1 and CDR2 from the germline V gene are LGHDT and YNNKEL (reference sequence). CDR3 size: 15 residues. CDR3 residues: CASSQDVAGNSPLHF. The DNA for the CDR3 is TGTGCCAGCAGCCAAGATGTGGCAGGGAATTCACCCCTCCACTTT.